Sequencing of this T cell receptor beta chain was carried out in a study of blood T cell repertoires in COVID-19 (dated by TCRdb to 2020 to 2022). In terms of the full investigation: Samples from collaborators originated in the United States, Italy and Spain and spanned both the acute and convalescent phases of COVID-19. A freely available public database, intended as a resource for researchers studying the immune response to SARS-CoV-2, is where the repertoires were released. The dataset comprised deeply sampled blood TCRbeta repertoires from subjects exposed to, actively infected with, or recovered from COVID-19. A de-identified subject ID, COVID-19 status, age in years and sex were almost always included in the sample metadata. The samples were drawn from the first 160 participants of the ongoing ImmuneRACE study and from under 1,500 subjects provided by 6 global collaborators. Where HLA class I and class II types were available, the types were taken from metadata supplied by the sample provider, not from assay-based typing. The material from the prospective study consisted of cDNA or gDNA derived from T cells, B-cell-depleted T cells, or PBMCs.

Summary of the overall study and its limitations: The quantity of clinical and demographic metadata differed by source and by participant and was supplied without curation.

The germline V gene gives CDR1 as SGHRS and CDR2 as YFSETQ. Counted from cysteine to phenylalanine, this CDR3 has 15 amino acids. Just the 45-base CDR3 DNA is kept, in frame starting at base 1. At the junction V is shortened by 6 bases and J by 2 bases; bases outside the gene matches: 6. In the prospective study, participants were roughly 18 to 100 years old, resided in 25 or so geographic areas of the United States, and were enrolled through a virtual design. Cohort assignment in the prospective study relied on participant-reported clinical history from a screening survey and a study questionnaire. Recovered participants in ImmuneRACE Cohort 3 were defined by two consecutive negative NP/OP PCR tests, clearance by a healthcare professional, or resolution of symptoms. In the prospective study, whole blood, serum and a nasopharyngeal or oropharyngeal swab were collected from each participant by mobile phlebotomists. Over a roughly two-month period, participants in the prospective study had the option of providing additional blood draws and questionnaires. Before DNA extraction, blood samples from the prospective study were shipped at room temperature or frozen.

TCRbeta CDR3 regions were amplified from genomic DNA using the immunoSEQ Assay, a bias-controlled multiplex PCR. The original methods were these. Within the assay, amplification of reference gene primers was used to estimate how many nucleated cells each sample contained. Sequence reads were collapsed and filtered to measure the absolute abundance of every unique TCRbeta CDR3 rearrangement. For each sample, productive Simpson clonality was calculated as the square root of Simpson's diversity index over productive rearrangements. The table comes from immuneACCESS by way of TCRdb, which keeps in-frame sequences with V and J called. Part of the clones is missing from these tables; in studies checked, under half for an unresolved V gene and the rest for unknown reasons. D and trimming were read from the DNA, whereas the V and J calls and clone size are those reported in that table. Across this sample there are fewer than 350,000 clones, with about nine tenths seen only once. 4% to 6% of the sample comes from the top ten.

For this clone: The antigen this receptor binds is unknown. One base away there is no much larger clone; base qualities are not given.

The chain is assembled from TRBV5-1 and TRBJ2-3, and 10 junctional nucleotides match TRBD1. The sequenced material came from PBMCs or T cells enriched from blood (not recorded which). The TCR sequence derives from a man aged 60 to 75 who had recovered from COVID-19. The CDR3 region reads CASIPGQGFTDTQYF. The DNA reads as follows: TGCGCCAGCATACCGGGACAGGGGTTCACAGATACGCAGTATTTT.